The sequence of this TCR beta chain was determined in a study of T cells after somatic rescue of genetic block. Produced via immunoSEQ multiplex PCR; TCRdb's table is partial and in-frame only. The table has 14,000 to 15,000 clones, about 71% seen once. From germline, CDR1 is SGHTS and CDR2 YDEGEE. The V gene end was trimmed by 3 bases and the J gene end by 6 bases; junction bases not matched to a gene: 21. The CDR3 has 19 amino acids. The chain has TRBV5-8 and TRBJ2-3, with 8 bases identical to TRBD1. Material: peripheral blood mononuclear cells (PBMCs). The TCR originated in a boy aged 5-17 years. CDR3 DNA sequence: TGTGCCAGCAGCTGGACAGGGAGGTTTTCGACTATGGCCACGGATACGCAGTATTTT. Amino acid sequence: CASSWTGRFSTMATDTQYF.